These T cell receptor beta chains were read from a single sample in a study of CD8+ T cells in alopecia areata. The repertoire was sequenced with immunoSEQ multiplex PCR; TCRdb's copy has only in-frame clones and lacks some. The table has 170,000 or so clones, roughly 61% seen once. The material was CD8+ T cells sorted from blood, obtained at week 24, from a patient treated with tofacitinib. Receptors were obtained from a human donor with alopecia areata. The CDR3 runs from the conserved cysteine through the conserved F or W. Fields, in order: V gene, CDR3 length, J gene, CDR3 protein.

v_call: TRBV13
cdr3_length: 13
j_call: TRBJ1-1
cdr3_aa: CASKKGVNTEAFF

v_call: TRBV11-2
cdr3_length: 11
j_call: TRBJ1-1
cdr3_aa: CASSLGDEAFF

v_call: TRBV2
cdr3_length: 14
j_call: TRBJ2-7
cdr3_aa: CASTVTALTYEQYF

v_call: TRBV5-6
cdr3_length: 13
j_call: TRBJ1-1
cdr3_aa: CASSLAQNTEAFF

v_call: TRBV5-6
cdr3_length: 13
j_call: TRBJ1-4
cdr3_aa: CASSLTGSEKLFF

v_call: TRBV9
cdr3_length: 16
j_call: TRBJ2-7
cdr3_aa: CASSVVASITPYEQYF

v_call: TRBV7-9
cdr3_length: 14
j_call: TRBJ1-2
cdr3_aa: CASSLGKENYGYTF

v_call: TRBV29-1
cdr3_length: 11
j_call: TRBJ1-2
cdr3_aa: CSVDRGQGYTF

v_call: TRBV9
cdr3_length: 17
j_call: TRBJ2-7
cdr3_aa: CASSVATSGGNSYEQYF

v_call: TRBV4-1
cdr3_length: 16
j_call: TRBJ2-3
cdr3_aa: CASSPLQGRVTDTQYF

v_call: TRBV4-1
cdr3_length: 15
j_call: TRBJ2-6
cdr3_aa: CASSPLLSGANVLTF

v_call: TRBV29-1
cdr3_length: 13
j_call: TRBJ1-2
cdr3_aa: CSANVAQKPGYTF

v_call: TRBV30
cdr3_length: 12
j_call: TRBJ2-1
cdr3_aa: CAWSTDYNEQFF

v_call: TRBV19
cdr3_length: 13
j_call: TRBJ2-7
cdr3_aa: CASSIAGNYEQYF

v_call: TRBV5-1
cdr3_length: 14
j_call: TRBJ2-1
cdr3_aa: CASSFLKPGDEQFF

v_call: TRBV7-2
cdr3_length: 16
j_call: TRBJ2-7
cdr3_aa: CASSLAGTSVSYEQYF

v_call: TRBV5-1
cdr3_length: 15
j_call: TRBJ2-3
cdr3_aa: CASSLTGQSTDTQYF

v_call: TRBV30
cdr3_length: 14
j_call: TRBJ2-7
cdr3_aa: CAWRRSGGAYEQYF

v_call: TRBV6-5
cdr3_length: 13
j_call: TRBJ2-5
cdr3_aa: CASGGEMQETQYF

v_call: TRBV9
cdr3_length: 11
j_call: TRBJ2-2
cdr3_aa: CASRGVGELFF

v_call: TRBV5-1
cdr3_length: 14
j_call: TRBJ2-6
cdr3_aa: CASSFTSGANVLTF

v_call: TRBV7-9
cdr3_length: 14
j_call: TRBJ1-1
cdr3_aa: CASSLDGRDTEAFF

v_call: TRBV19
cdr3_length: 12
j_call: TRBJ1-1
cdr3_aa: CASSMGTVEAFF

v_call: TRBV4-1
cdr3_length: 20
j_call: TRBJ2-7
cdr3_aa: CASSQEGDRPNPGGYYEQYF

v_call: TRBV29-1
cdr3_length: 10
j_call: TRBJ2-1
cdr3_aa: CSATVDEQFF

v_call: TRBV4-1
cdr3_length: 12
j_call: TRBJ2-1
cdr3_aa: CASSHGYQDQFF

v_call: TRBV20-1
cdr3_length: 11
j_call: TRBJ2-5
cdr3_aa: CSASLRETQYF

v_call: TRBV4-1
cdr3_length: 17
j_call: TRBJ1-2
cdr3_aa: CASSRLPQFWGNYGYTF

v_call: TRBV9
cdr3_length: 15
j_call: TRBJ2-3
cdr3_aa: CASSVDSSSVATQYF

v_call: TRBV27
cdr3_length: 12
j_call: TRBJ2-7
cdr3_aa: CASSGQSDEQYF

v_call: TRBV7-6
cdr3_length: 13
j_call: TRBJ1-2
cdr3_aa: CASSRGGKDGYTF

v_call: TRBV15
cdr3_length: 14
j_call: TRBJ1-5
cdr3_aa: CATSTDRGNQPQHF

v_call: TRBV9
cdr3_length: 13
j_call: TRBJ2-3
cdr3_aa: CASSPPSPDTQYF

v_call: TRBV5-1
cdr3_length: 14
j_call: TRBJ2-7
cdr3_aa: CASSYLGDSYEQYF

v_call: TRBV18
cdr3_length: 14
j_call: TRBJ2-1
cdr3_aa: CASSEGGQYNEQFF

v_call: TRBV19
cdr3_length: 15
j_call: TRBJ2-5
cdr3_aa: CASTGSSGPQETQYF

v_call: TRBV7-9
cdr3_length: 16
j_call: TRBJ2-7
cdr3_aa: CASSQTDRAEAYEQYF

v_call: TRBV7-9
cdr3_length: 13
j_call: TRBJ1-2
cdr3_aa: CASTPGSGLGYTF

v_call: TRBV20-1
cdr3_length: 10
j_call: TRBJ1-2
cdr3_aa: CSVRDNGYTF

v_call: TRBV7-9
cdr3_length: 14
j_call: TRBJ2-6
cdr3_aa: CASSPSSGANVLTF

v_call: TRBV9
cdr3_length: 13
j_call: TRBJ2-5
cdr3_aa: CASSGGGLETQYF

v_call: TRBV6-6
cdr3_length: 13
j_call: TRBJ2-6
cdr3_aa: CASSPVGANVLTF

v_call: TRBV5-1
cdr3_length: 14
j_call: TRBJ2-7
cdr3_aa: CASSLAISGGEQYF

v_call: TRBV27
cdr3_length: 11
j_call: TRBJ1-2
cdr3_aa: CASRQGAGYTF

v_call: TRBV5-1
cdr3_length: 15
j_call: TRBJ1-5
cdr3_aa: CASSLGTGFNQPQHF

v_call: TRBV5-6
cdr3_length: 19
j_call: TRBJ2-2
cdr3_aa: CASSLETTQPHTNTGELFF

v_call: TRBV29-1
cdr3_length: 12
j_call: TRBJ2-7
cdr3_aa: CSVGTGTYEQYF

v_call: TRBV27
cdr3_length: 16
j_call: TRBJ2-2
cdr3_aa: CASSLLGTPSTGELFF

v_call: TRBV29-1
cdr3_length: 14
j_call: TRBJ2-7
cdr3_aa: CSVGGTGPPYEQYF

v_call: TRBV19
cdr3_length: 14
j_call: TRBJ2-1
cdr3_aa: CASSIGSPYNEQFF

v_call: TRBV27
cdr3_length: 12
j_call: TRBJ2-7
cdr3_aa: CAAGTYAYEQYF

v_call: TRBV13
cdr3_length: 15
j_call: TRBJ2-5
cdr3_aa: CASSHREPAGETQYF

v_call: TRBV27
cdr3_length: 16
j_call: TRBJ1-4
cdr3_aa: CASSLSRGRFNEKLFF

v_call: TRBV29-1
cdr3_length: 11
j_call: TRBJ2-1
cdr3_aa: CSNRIYNEQFF

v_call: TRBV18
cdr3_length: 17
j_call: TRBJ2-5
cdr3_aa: CASSLPRLLAEEETQYF

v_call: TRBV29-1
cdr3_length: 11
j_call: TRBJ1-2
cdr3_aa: CSVELRDGYTF

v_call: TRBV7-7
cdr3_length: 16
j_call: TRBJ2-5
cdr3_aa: CASSLDGQGLQETQYF

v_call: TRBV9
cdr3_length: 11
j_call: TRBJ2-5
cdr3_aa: CASSESETQYF

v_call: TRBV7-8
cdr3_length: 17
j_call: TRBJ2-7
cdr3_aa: CASSPGGGPKSSYEQYF

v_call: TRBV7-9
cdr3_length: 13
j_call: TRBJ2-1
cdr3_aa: CASSPVDLDEQFF